Each of the 18 T cell receptor beta chains below was sequenced from the same sample in a study of cytomegalovirus exposure and HLA in healthy donors. The table came from immunoSEQ multiplex PCR; TCRdb's copy has only in-frame clones and leaves some out. The profile shows under 400,000 clones, roughly 90% of them singletons. The specimen was PBMCs. These receptors were taken from a young woman in good health and CMV-seronegative.

The CDR3: CASSFAGLGSPTNEQFF. The CDR3 DNA reads as TGTGCCAGCAGCTTCGCCGGGTTAGGATCCCCGACCAATGAGCAGTTCTTC. The chain links TRBV7-9 to TRBJ2-1; unclear D gene. The CDR3 consists of 17 residues. Trimming removed 3 bases from V and 6 bases from J, with 21 bases in between. Germline values: CDR1 SEHNR, CDR2 FQNEAQ (reference sequence).

The chain has TRBV27 and TRBJ2-3, with 9 bases matching TRBD2. V dropped 3 bases and J dropped 5; count of bases not matched to a gene: 6. This CDR3 is 15 amino acids long. Per germline, CDR1 MNHEY and CDR2 SMNVEV (reference sequence). The CDR3 region is CASSLPRGGRDTQYF. The CDR3 bases are TGTGCCAGCAGTTTGCCGCGGGGGGGCAGAGATACGCAGTATTTT.

On this clone: At one end the junction does not follow the germline gene, possibly because of a read error. The chain is built from TRBV2 and TRBJ1-2; D is undetermined. CDR3 length: 12 residues. The V gene's germline CDR1 is SNHLY and CDR2 FYNNEI. CDR3 coding DNA: TGTGCCAGCAGTGAAGGTAGCTCTAGACTGCTATTC. As protein: CASSEGSSRLLF.

Written as DNA, the CDR3 is TGCGCCAGCAGCTTGGGCTCTTCCGGGACTAGCGGGAGGTACGATACGCAGTATTTT. This codes for CASSLGSSGTSGRYDTQYF. The chain links TRBV5-1 to TRBJ2-3, with 15 positions matching TRBD2. The CDR3 loop spans 19 amino acids. The V and J ends lost 0 bases and 6 bases, in that order; junction bases with no gene match: 11. In germline, CDR1 is SGHRS, CDR2 YFSETQ.

The chain carries TRBV18 and TRBJ1-3; TRBD1 matches at 8 bases. This CDR3 contains 16 residues. The V and J ends lost 3 bases and 2 bases, in that order; junction bases with no gene match: 6. Germline V gives CDR1 KGHSH, CDR2 LQKENI. Written as DNA, the CDR3 is TGTGCCAGCTCACCGCGGGACAGGCTTACTGGAAACACCATATATTTT. Its protein is CASSPRDRLTGNTIYF.

The chain employs TRBV19 and TRBJ1-4, with no clear D. Germline CDR1 is LNHDA and CDR2 is SQIVND (reference sequence). V was shortened by 6 bases and J by 3 bases, with 11 bases between the two germline ends. The CDR3 runs 14 residues. The CDR3 nucleotides are TGTGCCAGTAGCCAACCCTCGGCTAATGAAAAACTGTTTTTT. As protein: CASSQPSANEKLFF.

This chain joins TRBV7-9 and TRBJ2-7; 9 nucleotides match TRBD1. V dropped 4 bases and J dropped 2; count of bases not matched to a gene: 9. Germline V gene sequence: CDR1 SEHNR, CDR2 FQNEAQ (reference sequence). The CDR3 loop spans 16 amino acids. The chain's CDR3 is CASSSAAGTGTYEQYF. DNA for the CDR3: TGTGCCAGCAGCTCGGCCGCCGGGACAGGGACCTACGAGCAGTACTTC.

V and J are TRBV28 and TRBJ1-1; weak D call: TRBD1 (5 bases). This CDR3 comprises 13 residues. With 2 bases removed from V and 5 bases from J, the gap between germline ends came to 9 bases. The germline CDR1 and CDR2 sequences are MDHEN and SYDVKM. The CDR3 sequence: CASSLKGRTEAFF. In DNA, the CDR3 is TGTGCCAGCAGTTTAAAGGGGAGGACTGAAGCTTTCTTT.

J is TRBJ2-1 and V is TRBV6-4, with TRBD2 matching over 8 bases. The J segment lost 6 bases and the V segment lost 0 bases, leaving 7 bases of the junction unmatched. Germline-derived CDR1 and CDR2 are MRHNA and SNTAGT. The CDR3 length is 16 residues. The CDR3 is CASSDSPGLGPNEQFF. The DNA of the CDR3 is TGTGCCAGCAGTGACTCCCCGGGACTAGGACCCAATGAGCAGTTCTTC.

The chain uses TRBV5-6 and TRBJ1-6, with TRBD1 matching over 7 bases. After removal of 3 bases from V and 1 base from J, the junction contained 1 base not matched to a gene. Germline lookup yields CDR1 SGHDT and CDR2 YYEEEE. The CDR3 totals 15 residues. The CDR3 protein is CASSWDRSYNSPLHF. For the CDR3, the DNA is TGTGCCAGCAGCTGGGACAGATCCTATAATTCACCCCTCCACTTT.

This clone was recorded only once. The rearrangement uses TRBV9 and TRBJ2-7; TRBD2 matches at 14 bases. The CDR3 is 15 residues long. Per germline, CDR1 SGDLS and CDR2 YYNGEE. Unmatched junction bases numbered 3, after V lost 5 bases and J lost 2 bases. CDR3 coding DNA: TGTGCCAGCAGTCTGACTAGCGGGGGGGCCTACGAGCAGTACTTC. As protein: CASSLTSGGAYEQYF.

This clone was detected once. CDR3: CASSGWTGGSRTEAFF. CDR3 nucleotide sequence: TGTGCCAGCAGTGGTTGGACAGGGGGCAGTCGCACTGAAGCTTTCTTT. The rearrangement joins TRBV28 to TRBJ1-1; 11 nucleotides match TRBD1. This CDR3 has 16 amino acids. Germline V gives CDR1 MDHEN, CDR2 SYDVKM. V trimming: 5 bases; J trimming: 4 bases; junction bases outside the gene matches: 9.

The chain links TRBV9 to TRBJ1-5; 8 bases fit TRBD1. Germline V CDR1 and CDR2: SGDLS, YYNGEE. This CDR3 is built from 14 residues. With V trimmed by 2 bases and J by 6 bases, 4 bases remained unmatched. The CDR3 DNA reads as TGTGCCAGCAGCGTGACAGGGGAGGGTCAGCCCCAGCATTTT. It codes for CASSVTGEGQPQHF.

V gene TRBV30 combines with J gene TRBJ1-1; 7 bases match TRBD1. The CDR3 extends over 14 amino acids. J lost 0 bases, V lost 2 bases, and 3 bases had no gene match. In germline, CDR1 is GTSNPN, CDR2 SVGIG (reference sequence). In DNA form, the CDR3 reads TGTGCCTGGAGTCAGACAGGGTTGAACACTGAAGCTTTCTTT. Amino acid sequence: CAWSQTGLNTEAFF.

The V and J genes are TRBV7-9 and TRBJ1-1; TRBD1 is a possible D gene (6 bases). The CDR3 runs 17 residues. V was shortened by 4 bases and J by 0 bases, with 18 bases between the two germline ends. Germline V lookup: CDR1 SEHNR, CDR2 FQNEAQ (reference sequence). This CDR3 is CASSSLDGDRMNTEAFF. The CDR3 DNA follows: TGTGCCAGCAGCTCCTTAGACGGCGACAGGATGAACACTGAAGCTTTCTTT.

The chain uses TRBV30 and TRBJ2-7; TRBD2 is a possible D gene (6 bases). Trimming removed 1 base from V and 6 bases from J, with 16 bases in between. The length of the CDR3 is 14 residues. The germline V gene has CDR1 GTSNPN and CDR2 SVGIG (reference sequence). The CDR3: CAWSGSGLGFEQYF. CDR3 DNA: TGTGCCTGGAGTGGATCGGGACTGGGCTTCGAGCAGTACTTC. Complete variable domain (other parts from reference TRBV30 and TRBJ2-7): SQTIHQWPATLVQPVGSPLSLECTVEGTSNPNLYWYRQAAGRGLQLLFYSVGIGQISSEVPQNLSASRPQDRQFILSSKKLLLSDSGFYLCAWSGSGLGFEQYFGPGTRLTVT.

Of note for this clone: The CDR3 does not close with the conserved phenylalanine or tryptophan, likely indicating a read error. The DNA is omitted, as the CDR3 cannot be located on it reliably, and the CDR3 follows TCRdb's listing. This sequence joins TRBV1 and TRBJ2-7; TRBD1, the D gene given by the table, was not confirmed from the DNA. TRBV1 counts as a pseudogene. The CDR3 region is 16 residues in length, termini included. The CDR3 sequence is CTSSQHSYEKGVEQYL.

The CDR3 DNA is TGTGCCAGCAGTTTAACGGGAGGAGTTAGCTCCTACAATGAGCAGTTCTTC. Translating it yields CASSLTGGVSSYNEQFF. V gene TRBV28 combines with J gene TRBJ2-1, with 7 bases that match TRBD2. After removal of 2 bases from V and 0 bases from J, the junction contained 7 bases not matched to a gene. Germline CDR1 MDHEN, CDR2 SYDVKM. The CDR3 is made up of 17 amino acids.